The TCR beta chain under discussion was sequenced for a study of cytomegalovirus exposure and HLA in healthy donors. To note about this clone: Antigen: not known.

Study-level points and caveats: A later analysis found most CMV-associated TCR beta chains apparently HLA-restricted.

PCR employed 60 Vbeta and 13 Jbeta primers. Authors' analysis steps: As a later analysis found, there were 70 million to 90 million unique TCR beta chains, of which about 10 million were shared. The table came from immunoSEQ multiplex PCR; TCRdb's copy has only in-frame clones and leaves some out. From that table come the V and J calls and clone size; the DNA was used to work out D and trimming. Here the sample table reports 130,000 to 150,000 clones. The ends were cut back, 5 bases at V and 2 bases at J, with 19 bases in the middle. This CDR3 comprises 17 residues. Germline CDR1 and CDR2: SGHTA and FQGNSA.

Sequenced: PBMCs. This receptor was taken from a middle-aged man in good health and CMV-seronegative. The gene calls are TRBV7-2 and TRBJ1-5; a possible D gene is TRBD1 (5 bases). Here the CDR3 reads CASSLLRGTGGNQPQHF. As DNA, the CDR3 is TGTGCCAGCAGCCTACTACGGGGGACGGGGGGCAATCAGCCCCAGCATTTT.